The following is a T cell receptor beta chain sequence with its context. The target antigen is unknown. The data originate from a study of shared clonotypes between healthy human individuals. The genomic DNA of each subset was split evenly across several immunoSEQ plates. Tens of thousands of T cell genomes, or around 200 ng DNA, went into the sorted-subset replicate PCRs. Libraries were prepared by immunoSEQ multiplex PCR; TCRdb keeps only in-frame clonotypes and omits some of them. The sample lists hundreds of thousands of clones, around four fifths occurring once. The study's findings and limits: Among the subsets, naive ones generally showed larger estimated richness than memory ones. Shared clonotypes: approximately 4.5% naive CD4, approximately 3.4% naive CD8, around 2.4% memory CD4, about 0.4% memory CD8.

The receptor comes from a woman aged 30 to 39 in good health. The material sequenced was memory CD4+ T cells sorted from blood. Subset in this sample: CD45RA-negative fraction.

The CDR3 is CASSWTTGDSYEQYF. Written as DNA, the CDR3 is TGTGCCAGCAGCTGGACGACAGGGGACTCCTACGAGCAGTACTTC. This chain links TRBV7-2 with TRBJ2-7, with TRBD1 matching over 8 bases. Looked up from germline, CDR1 is SGHTA and CDR2 is FQGNSA. V lost 4 bases and J lost 0; bases outside the gene matches: 5. This CDR3 has 15 residues.